The T cell receptor (beta chain) described here comes from a study of cytomegalovirus exposure and HLA in healthy donors. Overall study: Researchers found that just over 80% of just under 400 genotyped donors fell within the Caucasian-associated ancestry cluster. Study outcomes and limitations: For TCR beta chains, V- and J-gene trimming was later linked to a missense DCLRE1C variant. Reported performance of the classifier showed diagnosis of cytomegalovirus status with high specificity and sensitivity.

With respect to this clone: Its antigen is unknown.

The PCR was carried out with 60 Vbeta primers and 13 Jbeta primers. In the study's own analysis: About 9.9 million of the about 80 million unique TCR beta chains counted in a later analysis were shared. Libraries were prepared by immunoSEQ multiplex PCR; TCRdb keeps only in-frame clonotypes and omits some of them. That table furnishes V, J and clone size, whereas the DNA furnished D and trimming. The table lists about 140,000 clones, 76% of them singletons. Germline CDR1 GTSNPN, CDR2 SVGIG (reference sequence). V lost 0 bases, J lost 1 base, and 9 bases stayed unmatched. This CDR3 is 18 amino acids long.

The V call is TRBV30, the J call TRBJ1-5; TRBD1 agrees at 10 bases. This clonotype was sampled from a male donor in good health and CMV-seronegative. The sample taken for sequencing was PBMCs. The CDR3 DNA reads TGTGCCTGGAGTGTAGGTGACAGGGGGCTTACGAGCAATCAGCCCCAGCATTTT. It translates to CAWSVGDRGLTSNQPQHF.